A selection of T cell receptor beta chains follows, all from one sample in a study of neoadjuvant nivolumab and ipilimumab in lung cancer. Profiling relied on immunoSEQ multiplex PCR, and the TCRdb table lists in-frame clones only, not all of them. The table lists approximately 31,000 clones, roughly 90% of them singletons, with around 2% in the top ten. Sequences were derived from peripheral blood, sampled after neoadjuvant nivolumab, alone or with ipilimumab, at or shortly before surgery. The source is an adult with non-small cell lung cancer. Both conserved end residues are part of each CDR3. A D gene is named only where the DNA matches it firmly. The size field is filled for only some rows; it gives once, few, many or a size class.

- | TRBD1 | TRBJ2-7 | TRBV28 | CASSSKDRSPYEQYF | TGTGCCAGCAGTTCAAAGGACAGGAGCCCCTACGAGCAGTACTTC
- | - | TRBJ2-6 | TRBV6-5 | CASSNQVVGANVLTF | TGTGCCAGCAGTAACCAGGTCGTGGGGGCCAACGTCCTGACTTTC
- | TRBD1 | TRBJ1-1 | TRBV5-4 | CASSLQGAIAEAFF | TGTGCCAGCAGCTTGCAGGGGGCGATCGCTGAAGCTTTCTTT
once | TRBD1 | TRBJ2-7 | TRBV5-1 | CASSFGDRDRNEQYF | TGCGCCAGCAGCTTTGGGGACAGGGATCGAAACGAGCAGTACTTC
- | TRBD1 | TRBJ2-7 | TRBV5-5 | CASSLAGGREQYF | TGTGCCAGCAGCTTGGCAGGGGGCCGAGAGCAGTACTTC
- | TRBD2 | TRBJ2-3 | TRBV6-1 | CASSDRGLAGGTDTQYF | TGTGCCAGCAGTGATAGAGGCCTAGCGGGAGGCACAGATACGCAGTATTTT
- | - | TRBJ2-5 | TRBV5-1 | CASRLGSGGVLETQYF | TGCGCCAGCAGGTTGGGATCCGGGGGAGTGTTAGAGACCCAGTACTTC
once | - | TRBJ1-1 | TRBV11-2 | CASSSPRAEHPEAFF | TGTGCCAGCAGCTCCCCTCGGGCAGAACATCCTGAAGCTTTCTTT
- | - | TRBJ1-2 | TRBV7-9 | CASTGGESYGYTF | TGTGCCAGTACGGGGGGAGAAAGCTATGGCTACACCTTC
- | TRBD2 | TRBJ2-7 | TRBV11-3 | CASSLEGSSGRVGYEQYF | TGTGCCAGCAGCTTAGAGGGGTCTAGCGGGAGGGTGGGCTACGAGCAGTACTTC
- | TRBD1 | TRBJ2-2 | TRBV11-1 | CASSSRTGRPTGELFF | TGTGCCAGCAGCTCTAGGACAGGGAGACCGACCGGGGAGCTGTTTTTT
- | - | TRBJ2-2 | TRBV5-1 | CASSSLRTALNTGELFF | TGCGCCAGCAGCTCCCTCAGGACGGCCCTGAACACCGGGGAGCTGTTTTTT
- | TRBD2 | TRBJ2-1 | TRBV29-1 | CSVDPGGLANEQFF | TGCAGCGTCGATCCTGGGGGACTAGCCAATGAGCAGTTCTTC
- | TRBD1 | TRBJ2-1 | TRBV13 | CASSWFDRGGYNEQFF | TGTGCCAGCAGCTGGTTCGACAGGGGAGGATACAATGAGCAGTTCTTC